Following are 5 T cell receptor beta chains from one sample sequenced in a study of cytomegalovirus exposure and HLA in healthy donors (dated by TCRdb to the late 2010s). The library was prepared using the immunoSEQ multiplex PCR assay. For the multiplex PCR, a mixture combining 60 forward primers for TCR Vbeta segments and 13 reverse primers for TCR Jbeta segments was used. This is the immuneACCESS table as TCRdb keeps it, with only in-frame sequences that have V and J called. A part of the clones is gone; compared with another copy, unresolved V genes explain less than half, and the rest is unexplained. This sample has more than 110,000 clones in its table, and about 76% of those were observed once. 3.9% of the sample is held by the ten biggest clonotypes. Source material: PBMCs. These receptors all stem from a man between 18 and 35 years old in good health and CMV-seronegative.

V is TRBV10-2 and J is TRBJ2-1; D call uncertain. CDR1 is WSHSY and CDR2 is SAAADI in the germline V gene. The CDR3 has 12 residues. Trimming shortened V by 10 bases and J by 5 bases, and 12 bases separated the two germline ends. The CDR3 here is CATAPANNEQFF. The CDR3 region has the DNA TGCGCCACCGCGCCTGCCAACAATGAGCAGTTCTTC.

The chain carries TRBV28 and TRBJ1-1; D is unresolved. CDR1 is MDHEN and CDR2 is SYDVKM in the germline V gene. CDR3 length: 13 amino acids. Trimming took off 2 bases at V and 0 bases at J, with 4 bases between the two ends. CDR3 amino acids: CASSLTVNTEAFF. CDR3 in DNA: TGTGCCAGCAGTTTAACGGTGAACACTGAAGCTTTCTTT.

The chain links TRBV19 to TRBJ2-7, with 14 bases matching TRBD2. The CDR3 runs to 19 residues. The germline CDR1 and CDR2 sequences are LNHDA and SQIVND (reference sequence). V lost 5 bases, J lost 0 bases, and 12 bases stayed unmatched. This chain's CDR3 is CASSPLTSGRAAYSYEQYF. The CDR3 DNA reads as TGTGCCAGTAGTCCCCTGACTAGCGGGAGGGCCGCCTACTCCTACGAGCAGTACTTC.

This clone was seen just once. The chain combines TRBV28 with TRBJ1-5; D is possibly TRBD1 (6 bases). The CDR3 sequence is 15 residues long. Per the germline V gene, CDR1 is MDHEN and CDR2 is SYDVKM. V lost 7 bases to trimming and J lost 1 base, with 14 bases between them. CDR3 in DNA: TGTGCCAGCACCAATGGGGGGGCAAGCAATCAGCCCCAGCATTTT. Translation: CASTNGGASNQPQHF.

The V and J genes are TRBV5-1 and TRBJ1-2; the match to TRBD1 covers 9 bases. The CDR3 runs to 15 residues. With V trimmed by 3 bases and J by 4 bases, 7 bases remained unmatched. Looked up from germline, CDR1 is SGHRS and CDR2 is YFSETQ. CDR3 loop: CASSSAGTGPYGYTF. The DNA for the CDR3 is TGCGCCAGCAGCTCGGCCGGGACAGGGCCCTATGGCTACACCTTC.